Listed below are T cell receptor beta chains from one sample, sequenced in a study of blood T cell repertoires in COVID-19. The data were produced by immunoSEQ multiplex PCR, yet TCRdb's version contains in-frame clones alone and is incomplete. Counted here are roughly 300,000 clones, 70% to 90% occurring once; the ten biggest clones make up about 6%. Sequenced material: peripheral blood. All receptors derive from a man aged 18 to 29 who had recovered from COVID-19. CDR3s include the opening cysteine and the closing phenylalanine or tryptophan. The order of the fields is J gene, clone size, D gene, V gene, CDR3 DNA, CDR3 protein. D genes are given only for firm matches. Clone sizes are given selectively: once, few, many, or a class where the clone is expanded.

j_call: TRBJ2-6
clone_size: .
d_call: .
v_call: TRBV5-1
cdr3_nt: TGCGCCAGCAGCTCAGGGGCCCTTGGGGCCAACGTCCTGACTTTC
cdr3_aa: CASSSGALGANVLTF

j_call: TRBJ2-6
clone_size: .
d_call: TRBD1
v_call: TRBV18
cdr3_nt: TGTGCCAGCTCCCCCAGGGGGTCCGGGGCCAACGTCCTGACTTTC
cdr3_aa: CASSPRGSGANVLTF

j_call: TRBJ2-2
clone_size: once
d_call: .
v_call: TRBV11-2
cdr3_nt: TGTGCCAGCAGCCTCCAGCCCGCAGGGGCCGGGGAGCTGTTTTTT
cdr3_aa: CASSLQPAGAGELFF

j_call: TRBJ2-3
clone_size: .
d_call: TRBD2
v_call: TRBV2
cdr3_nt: TGTGCCAGCAGCGAGAGGGCTAGCGGGAACACAGATACGCAGTATTTT
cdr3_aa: CASSERASGNTDTQYF

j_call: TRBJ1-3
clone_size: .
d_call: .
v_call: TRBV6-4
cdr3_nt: TGTGCCAGCCGGGGAGGTAACACCATATATTTT
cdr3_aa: CASRGGNTIYF

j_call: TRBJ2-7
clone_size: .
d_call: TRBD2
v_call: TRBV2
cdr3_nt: TGTGCCAGCAGGACTAGCGGGACGAGCTCCGAGCAGTACTTC
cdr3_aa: CASRTSGTSSEQYF

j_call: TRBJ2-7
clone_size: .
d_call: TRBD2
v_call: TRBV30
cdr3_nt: TGTGCCTGGCCCTCCCGCGGGGGGAAGCAGTACTTC
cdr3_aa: CAWPSRGGKQYF

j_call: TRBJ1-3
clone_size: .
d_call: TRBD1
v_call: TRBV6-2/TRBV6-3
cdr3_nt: TGTGCCAGCAGTTACTCCAAAACTCGGGACAGCCCTGGGAACTCTGGAAACACCATATATTTT
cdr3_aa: CASSYSKTRDSPGNSGNTIYF

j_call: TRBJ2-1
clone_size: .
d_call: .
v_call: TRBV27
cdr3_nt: TGTGCCAGCAGTCAACAGGGACCCACCTACAATGAGCAGTTCTTC
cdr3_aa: CASSQQGPTYNEQFF

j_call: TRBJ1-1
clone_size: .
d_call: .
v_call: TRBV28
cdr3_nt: TGTGCCAGCAGTTTATCCGGGGACACTGAAGCTTTCTTT
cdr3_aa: CASSLSGDTEAFF

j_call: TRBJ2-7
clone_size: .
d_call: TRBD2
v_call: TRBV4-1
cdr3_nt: TGCGCCAGCAGCCAACCCCAGCGGGGGCGCCCCTACGAGCAGTACTTC
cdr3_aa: CASSQPQRGRPYEQYF

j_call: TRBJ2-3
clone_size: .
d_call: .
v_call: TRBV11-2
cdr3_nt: TGTGCCAGCAGCTTAGGGGGGGTAACAGATACGCAGTATTTT
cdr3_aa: CASSLGGVTDTQYF

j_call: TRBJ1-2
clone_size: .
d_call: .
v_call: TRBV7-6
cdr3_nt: TGTGCCAGCAGCCCGGGGGACGTCGATGGCTACACCTTC
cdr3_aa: CASSPGDVDGYTF

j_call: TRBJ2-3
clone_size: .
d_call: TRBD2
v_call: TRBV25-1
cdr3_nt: TGTGCCAGCAGTCCAGGGGTAGCGGGAGACACAGATACGCAGTATTTT
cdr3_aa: CASSPGVAGDTDTQYF

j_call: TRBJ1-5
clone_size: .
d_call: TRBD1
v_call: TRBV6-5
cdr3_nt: TGTGCCAGCAGGGACAGGACCTATAGCAATCAGCCCCAGCATTTT
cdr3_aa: CASRDRTYSNQPQHF

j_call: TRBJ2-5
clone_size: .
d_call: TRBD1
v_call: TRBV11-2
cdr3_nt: TGTGCCAGCAGCTTAAGGACAGGGAGTGAGACCCAGTACTTC
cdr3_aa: CASSLRTGSETQYF

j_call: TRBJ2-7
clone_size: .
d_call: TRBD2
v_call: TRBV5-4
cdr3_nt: TGTGCCAGCAGCTTGTCTAGCGGGGGGATATACGAGCAGTACTTC
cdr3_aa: CASSLSSGGIYEQYF

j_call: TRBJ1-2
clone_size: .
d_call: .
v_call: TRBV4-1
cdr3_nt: TGCGCCAGCAGCCTCCAGGGGTTGGTGGACTATGGCTACACCTTC
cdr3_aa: CASSLQGLVDYGYTF

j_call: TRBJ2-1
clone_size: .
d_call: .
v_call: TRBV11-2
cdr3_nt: TGTGCCAGCAGCTCTCGGGGTTCGACGGGGAATGAGCAGTTCTTC
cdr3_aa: CASSSRGSTGNEQFF

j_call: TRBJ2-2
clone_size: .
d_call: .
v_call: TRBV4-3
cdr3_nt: TGCGCCAGCAGCCCGATGACAGTGGGGAACACCGGGGAGCTGTTTTTT
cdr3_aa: CASSPMTVGNTGELFF

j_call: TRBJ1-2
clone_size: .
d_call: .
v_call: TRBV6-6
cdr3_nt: TGTGCCAGCAGTCCACCTGCGGGGCGCCGACGGTATGGCTACACCTTC
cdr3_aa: CASSPPAGRRRYGYTF

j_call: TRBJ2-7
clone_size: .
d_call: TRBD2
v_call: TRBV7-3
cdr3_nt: TGTGCCAGCAGCCCCACTAGCGGGGGGGCCTACGAGCAGTACTTC
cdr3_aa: CASSPTSGGAYEQYF

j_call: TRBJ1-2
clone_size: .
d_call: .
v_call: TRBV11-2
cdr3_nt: TGTGCCAGCAGCTTAGGTCTACCAGGGGGCTACACCTTC
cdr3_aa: CASSLGLPGGYTF

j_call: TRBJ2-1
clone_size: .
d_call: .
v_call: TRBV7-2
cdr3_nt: TGTGCCAGCAGCCCCGGGAAGGGCCGTGAGCAGTTCTTC
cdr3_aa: CASSPGKGREQFF

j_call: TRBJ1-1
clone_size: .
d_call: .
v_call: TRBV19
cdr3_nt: TGTGCCAGTAGTTCACTAACAGGGAACACTGAAGCTTTCTTT
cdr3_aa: CASSSLTGNTEAFF

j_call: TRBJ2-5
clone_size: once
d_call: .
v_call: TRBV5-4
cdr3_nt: TGTGCCAGCAGAGTCATGGGCGAGCAGGGAGGAGAGACCCAGTACTTC
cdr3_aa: CASRVMGEQGGETQYF

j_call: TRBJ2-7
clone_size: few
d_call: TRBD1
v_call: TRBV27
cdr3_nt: TGTGCCAGCAGCCCGACCCGGGTTGGTTGGACAGGGGGATGGAACGAGCAGTACTTC
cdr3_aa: CASSPTRVGWTGGWNEQYF

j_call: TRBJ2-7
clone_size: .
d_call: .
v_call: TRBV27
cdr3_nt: TGTGCCAGCAGTTTCGCTGGCTTTGGCTACGAGCAGTACTTC
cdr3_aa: CASSFAGFGYEQYF